The 32 T cell receptor beta chains below all came from one sample that was sequenced in a study of response to subunit inactivated influenza vaccine. TCRdb reprocessed the RT-PCR reads with MiXCR, giving one entry per CDR3 protein. The sample lists around 200,000 distinct CDR3 sequences, 7.5% to 10% occurring once. Sequenced here: non-naive T cells sorted from PBMCs, sampled on the day of vaccination. These receptors originate from a man aged 50 to 60 who received an inactivated influenza vaccine.

This clonotype was recorded a few times. The rearrangement joins TRBV18 to TRBJ2-7; D unresolved. Germline CDR1 KGHSH, CDR2 LQKENI. The V gene lost 3 bases and the J gene lost 4 bases, with 7 bases spanning the gap. This CDR3 comprises 12 residues. CDR3 DNA sequence: TGTGCCAGCTCACCGTCGAGGTACGAGCAGTACTTC. Translated: CASSPSRYEQYF.

Many counts were recorded for this clonotype. This rearrangement joins TRBV28 to TRBJ2-3, with 11 nucleotides matching TRBD2. The CDR3 covers 16 residues. CDR1 MDHEN and CDR2 SYDVKM come from the germline V gene. The ends lost 8 bases at V and 3 bases at J; junction bases unmatched: 10. DNA of the CDR3: TGTGCCAGCGAGCCAACTAGCGGGAGAGGGACAGATACGCAGTATTTT. Protein: CASEPTSGRGTDTQYF.

Comments on this clonotype: Possible read error: a much larger clone is one base away. The V call is TRBV7-2, the J call TRBJ2-5; maybe TRBD2 (6 bases). The germline V gene encodes CDR1 SGHTA and CDR2 FQGNSA. The CDR3 loop spans 16 amino acids. The CDR3 DNA is TGTGCCAGCAGCCTGCGGGGCAATAGCGGCCAAGAGACCCTGTACTTC. Its protein is CASSLRGNSGQETLYF.

J is TRBJ2-7 and V is TRBV10-3; 7 bases align to TRBD2. The CDR3 extends over 13 amino acids. Trimming cost V 10 bases and J 2 bases; bases outside gene matches: 8. CDR1 is ENHRY and CDR2 is SYGVKD in the germline V gene. The CDR3 nucleotides read TGTGCCACCGCGGCTAGCGGAACCTACGAGCAGTACTTC. Translating gives CATAASGTYEQYF.

This clonotype was seen once. The J gene is TRBJ2-7, the V gene TRBV7-2; either TRBD1 or TRBD2 may fit D (5 bases each). This CDR3 contains 15 residues. Trimming removed 5 bases at V and 4 bases at J, with 18 bases between. CDR1 SGHTA and CDR2 FQGNSA come from the germline V gene. The CDR3 sequence: CASSLSGTLGYEQYF. The CDR3 DNA follows: TGTGCCAGCAGCCTATCCGGGACCTTGGGATACGAGCAGTACTTC.

The chain carries TRBV4-1 and TRBJ2-2, with 7 positions matching TRBD2. The length of the CDR3 is 16 residues. Per germline, CDR1 MGHRA and CDR2 YSYEKL. The junction had 4 bases not matched to a gene; V was cut back by 3 bases and J by 0 bases. CDR3 coding DNA: TGCGCCAGCAGCCACCGGACTAGTACGAACACCGGGGAGCTGTTTTTT. Its protein is CASSHRTSTNTGELFF.

Many counts were recorded for this clonotype. V and J are TRBV6-1 and TRBJ1-2; no clear D gene. Between the trimmed V and J ends, which lost 6 bases and 5 bases, there was a span of 13 bases. Germline V gene lookup returns CDR1 MNHNS and CDR2 SASEGT. The CDR3 contains 13 residues. Here the CDR3 DNA reads TGTGCCAGCAGACTGTCACTCGAATATGGCTACACCTTC. It is translated as CASRLSLEYGYTF.

This clonotype was detected ten times or more. The chain joins TRBV25-1 to TRBJ1-3, with D possibly TRBD1 on 5 matching bases. The CDR3 is 18 amino acids. Germline CDR1 and CDR2: MGHDK and SYGVNS. Trimming stripped 3 bases from V and 0 bases from J, with 18 bases between. CDR3: CASSELYPGGSSGNTIYF. The CDR3 DNA sequence: TGTGCCAGCAGTGAGCTCTACCCCGGGGGAAGCTCTGGAAACACCATATATTTT.

The chain recombines TRBV28 with TRBJ1-1, with D unresolved. This CDR3 has 14 residues. V lost 4 bases to trimming and J lost 3 bases, with 12 bases between them. CDR1 MDHEN and CDR2 SYDVKM come from the germline V gene. CDR3: CASSSWSEDTEAFF. The CDR3 DNA reads as TGTGCCAGCAGTTCGTGGTCGGAGGACACTGAAGCTTTCTTT.

The chain couples TRBV29-1 to TRBJ2-5; 16 positions match TRBD2. The germline V gene encodes CDR1 SQVTM and CDR2 ANQGSEA. With 6 bases clipped from V and 5 bases from J, the junction kept 3 bases outside the gene matches. This CDR3 contains 14 residues. The CDR3: CSVAGLAGGETQYF. The CDR3, as DNA: TGCAGCGTGGCGGGACTAGCGGGGGGGGAGACCCAGTACTTC.

This clonotype occurred many times. The J gene is TRBJ2-7, the V gene TRBV3-1; no definite D call. The CDR3 covers 14 residues. The V end lost 0 bases, the J end lost 2 bases, and 8 bases lay between the germline ends. The germline CDR1 and CDR2 sequences are LGHDT and YNNKEL (reference sequence). CDR3 DNA: TGTGCCAGCAGCCAAGACTCCGGAACCTACGAGCAGTACTTC. Protein sequence: CASSQDSGTYEQYF.

This clonotype turned up a few times. The chain is built from TRBV20-1 and TRBJ2-7, with TRBD2 matching over 7 bases. Germline lookup yields CDR1 DFQATT and CDR2 SNEGSKA (reference sequence). J was trimmed by 2 bases and V by 2 bases; bases with no gene match: 9. The CDR3 runs 15 residues. CDR3 nucleotide sequence: TGCAGTGCTAGACGTGGGGGGGGATTACCCTACGAGCAGTACTTC. Residues: CSARRGGGLPYEQYF.

The chain has TRBV29-1 and TRBJ1-1; D possibly corresponds to TRBD1 (5 bases). In germline, CDR1 is SQVTM, CDR2 ANQGSEA. CDR3 length equals 13 residues. The germline V and J ends were trimmed by 7 bases and 6 bases, with 18 bases remaining between them. This CDR3 is CSAGGFQGSEAFF. As DNA, the CDR3 is TGCAGCGCCGGCGGATTCCAGGGCTCTGAAGCTTTCTTT.

The sample holds many counts of this clonotype. V gene TRBV5-1 combines with J gene TRBJ1-1; perhaps TRBD1 as D (5 bases). The V gene's germline CDR1 is SGHRS and CDR2 YFSETQ. The V gene lost 3 bases and the J gene lost 1 base, with 16 bases spanning the gap. This CDR3 spans 16 amino acids. The chain's CDR3 is CASSSLSGGRNTEAFF. In nucleotides, the CDR3 is TGCGCCAGCAGCTCCCTGTCGGGGGGGAGGAACACTGAAGCTTTCTTT.

This clonotype has only a few counts. This chain connects TRBV7-3 to TRBJ2-5; possibly TRBD2 for D (5 bases). The CDR3 spans 13 residues. Germline values: CDR1 SGHTA, CDR2 FQGTGA. Trimming left V 2 bases short and J 5 bases short, with 9 bases between. CDR3: CASSLGSLETQYF. Written as DNA, the CDR3 is TGTGCCAGCAGCTTAGGGAGTTTGGAGACCCAGTACTTC.

The table lists this clonotype with many counts. The V call is TRBV11-1, the J call TRBJ1-1, with unresolved D. In germline, CDR1 is SGHAT, CDR2 FQDESV (reference sequence). CDR3 length: 19 residues. V lost 1 base, J lost 5 bases, and 26 bases lay in between. CDR3 protein: CASSLGRVFPPSPPTEAFF. The CDR3 bases are TGTGCCAGCAGCTTAGGAAGGGTTTTTCCCCCATCTCCCCCAACTGAAGCTTTCTTT.

This clonotype was counted ten times or more. The rearrangement links TRBV5-1 to TRBJ2-7; 8 bases fit TRBD1. CDR1 SGHRS and CDR2 YFSETQ come from the germline V gene. The CDR3 totals 11 residues. The CDR3 loop reads CFRQGACEQYF. CDR3 nucleotide sequence: TGCTTCCGCCAGGGGGCATGCGAGCAGTACTTC.

The sample holds a few counts of this clonotype. This CDR3 reads CASSLQVGNTEAFF. The CDR3 DNA reads TGCGCCAGCAGCCTACAGGTGGGGAACACTGAAGCTTTCTTT. The V gene is TRBV5-1, the J gene TRBJ1-1, with D maybe TRBD1 (5 bases). The V and J ends lost 4 bases and 1 base respectively, with 11 bases between them. CDR3 size: 14 residues. Germline V gene sequence: CDR1 SGHRS, CDR2 YFSETQ.

The V gene is TRBV6-2 or TRBV6-3, the J gene TRBJ2-7; maybe TRBD2 (6 bases). Looked up from germline, CDR1 is MNHEY and CDR2 is SVGEGT. The germline V and J ends were trimmed by 6 bases and 0 bases, with 24 bases remaining between them. The CDR3 loop spans 18 amino acids. The CDR3 nucleotides are TGTGCCAGCAGAAAACTAGACATCCGCGCGGGAAACTCCTACGAGCAGTACTTC. This translates into CASRKLDIRAGNSYEQYF.

This clonotype showed up just a few times. The chain joins TRBV27 to TRBJ1-1; D unclear. This CDR3 region has 14 residues. Trimming left V 5 bases short and J 0 bases short, with 10 bases between. The germline V gene encodes CDR1 MNHEY and CDR2 SMNVEV (reference sequence). The CDR3 nucleotides read TGTGCCAGCAGTACTCAGGAATTGAACACTGAAGCTTTCTTT. Translation gives CASSTQELNTEAFF.

CDR3 bases: TGCAGCGTTATACAGGGAACTAGCACAGATACGCAGTATTTT. This gives the protein CSVIQGTSTDTQYF. The rearrangement joins TRBV29-1 to TRBJ2-3; D may be TRBD1 (6 bases). Trimming removed 5 bases at V and 0 bases at J, with 12 bases between. The CDR3 contains 14 residues. The germline V gene has CDR1 SQVTM and CDR2 ANQGSEA.

The J gene is TRBJ1-2, the V gene TRBV4-1; TRBD1 might be the D (5 bases). V was shortened by 4 bases and J by 3 bases, with 18 bases between the two germline ends. CDR3 size: 16 residues. CDR1 and CDR2 (germline): MGHRA, YSYEKL. CDR3 region: CASSLGVAGSDYGYTF. As DNA, the CDR3 is TGCGCCAGCAGCCTGGGGGTGGCAGGGAGCGACTATGGCTACACCTTC.

This clonotype was seen more than once but under ten times. The chain couples TRBV3-1 to TRBJ1-2; no definite D call. The CDR3 extends over 15 amino acids. V was shortened by 4 bases and J by 0 bases, with 12 bases between the two germline ends. The germline gives CDR1 LGHDT, CDR2 YNNKEL (reference sequence). The CDR3 DNA reads as TGTGCCAGCAGCCCGCTACACTCAGCTAACTATGGCTACACCTTC. Residues: CASSPLHSANYGYTF.

This clonotype has a count of ten or more. J is TRBJ2-7 and V is TRBV7-2; D is undetermined. CDR1 is SGHTA and CDR2 is FQGNSA in the germline V gene. Trimming pared 4 bases from V and 3 bases from J, leaving 10 bases between. The CDR3 has 13 amino acids. The CDR3 reads CASSSSFNYEQYF. DNA of the CDR3: TGTGCCAGCAGCTCCTCCTTCAACTACGAGCAGTACTTC.

This chain links TRBV18 with TRBJ2-7, with D perhaps TRBD2 (6 bases). The CDR3 is 13 residues long. Deletions cut 5 bases from V and 3 bases from J, with 11 bases between. The germline V gene encodes CDR1 KGHSH and CDR2 LQKENI. The CDR3: CASSSSEGYEQYF. DNA of the CDR3: TGTGCCAGCTCATCTAGCGAGGGCTACGAGCAGTACTTC.

The gene calls are TRBV30 and TRBJ2-6; no clear D gene. Germline V CDR1 and CDR2: GTSNPN, SVGIG (reference sequence). The CDR3 sequence is 17 residues long. The V gene lost 1 base and the J gene lost 0 bases, with 13 bases spanning the gap. The CDR3 reads CAWSGPGRTSGANVLTF. Written as DNA, the CDR3 is TGTGCCTGGAGTGGCCCCGGCCGGACCTCTGGGGCCAACGTCCTGACTTTC.

V and J are TRBV15 and TRBJ2-3, with D uncertain. The germline gives CDR1 LNHNV, CDR2 YYDKDF (reference sequence). Trimming cost V 0 bases and J 4 bases, with 5 bases left between them. This CDR3 is built from 13 residues. CDR3 coding DNA: TGTGCCACCAGCAGAGATCTACCAGATACGCAGTATTTT. Its translation is CATSRDLPDTQYF.

This clonotype was found many times. The chain links TRBV20-1 to TRBJ2-1, with 10 nucleotides matching TRBD2. V shed 5 bases, J shed 7 bases, and the junction held 14 bases outside the gene matches. The CDR3 is 16 amino acids. Germline CDR1 DFQATT, CDR2 SNEGSKA (reference sequence). The CDR3 is CSAPSRSGRFGNEQFF. The DNA for the CDR3 is TGCAGTGCTCCCTCACGTAGCGGGAGGTTCGGGAATGAGCAGTTCTTC.

The chain links TRBV5-1 to TRBJ2-3; D might be TRBD2 (6 bases). This CDR3 has 14 amino acids. Germline V CDR1 and CDR2: SGHRS, YFSETQ. V was cut by 6 bases and J by 5 bases, with 16 bases left in between. The CDR3 reads CASTSGRAVDTQYF. CDR3 DNA: TGCGCCAGCACCAGCGGGCGGGCCGTAGATACGCAGTATTTT. Complete variable domain (other parts from reference TRBV5-1 and TRBJ2-3): KAGVTQTPRYLIKTRGQQVTLSCSPISGHRSVSWYQQTPGQGLQFLFEYFSETQRNKGNFPGRFSGRQFSNSRSEMNVSTLELGDSALYLCASTSGRAVDTQYFGPGTRLTVL.

This clonotype was seen at least ten times. The CDR3 nucleotides read TGTGCCAGCAGCTTACAGGTCCACAATGAGCAGTTCTTC. It codes for CASSLQVHNEQFF. The rearrangement uses TRBV7-2 and TRBJ2-1; no definite D call. Germline CDR1 is SGHTA and CDR2 is FQGNSA. The CDR3 sequence is 13 residues long. V was cut by 2 bases and J by 5 bases, with 7 bases left in between.

This clonotype turned up a few times. This rearrangement joins TRBV5-5 to TRBJ2-1; the D gene is possibly TRBD1 (6 bases). Germline V gene sequence: CDR1 SGHKS, CDR2 YYEKEE (reference sequence). The CDR3 runs to 16 residues. V was shortened by 4 bases and J by 4 bases, with 18 bases between the two germline ends. CDR3 coding DNA: TGTGCCAGCAGCCTTCCAGGGGTCCCCCCATACAATGAGCAGTTCTTC. The encoded protein is CASSLPGVPPYNEQFF.

Concerning this clonotype itself: This may arise from a read error, as a much more abundant clone is one base away. Here the CDR3 reads CASSRSGNYGDTF. The CDR3 region has the DNA TGTGCCAGCAGCCGTTCAGGGAACTATGGCGACACCTTC. This chain uses TRBV11-2 with TRBJ1-2; tentatively, D is TRBD1 (5 bases). The CDR3 is 13 amino acids. CDR1 is SGHAT, CDR2 FQNNGV, per germline.